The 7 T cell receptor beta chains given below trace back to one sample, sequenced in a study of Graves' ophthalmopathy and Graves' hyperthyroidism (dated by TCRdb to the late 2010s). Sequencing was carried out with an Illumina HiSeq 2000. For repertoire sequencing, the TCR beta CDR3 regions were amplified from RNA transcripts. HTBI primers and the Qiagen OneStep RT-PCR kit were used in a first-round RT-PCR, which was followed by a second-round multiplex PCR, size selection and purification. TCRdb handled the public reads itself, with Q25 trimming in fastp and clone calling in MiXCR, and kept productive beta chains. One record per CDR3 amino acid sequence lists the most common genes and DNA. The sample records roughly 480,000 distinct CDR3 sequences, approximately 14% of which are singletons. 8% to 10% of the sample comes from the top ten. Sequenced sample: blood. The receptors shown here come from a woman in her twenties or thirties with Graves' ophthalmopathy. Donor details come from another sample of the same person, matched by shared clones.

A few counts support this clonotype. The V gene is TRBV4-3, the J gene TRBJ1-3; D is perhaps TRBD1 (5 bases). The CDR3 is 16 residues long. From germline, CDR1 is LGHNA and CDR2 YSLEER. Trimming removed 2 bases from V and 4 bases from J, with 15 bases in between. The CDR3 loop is CASSQTWAGSGNTIYF. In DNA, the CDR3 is TGCGCCAGCAGCCAAACTTGGGCAGGGTCCGGAAACACCATATATTTT.

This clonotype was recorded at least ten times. The CDR3 spells CASSTSTGSYEQYF. The CDR3 region has the DNA TGTGCCAGCAGCACCTCCACAGGCTCCTACGAGCAGTACTTC. The genes are TRBV9 and TRBJ2-7; tentatively, D is TRBD1 (5 bases). Germline values: CDR1 SGDLS, CDR2 YYNGEE. The germline V and J ends were trimmed by 4 bases and 0 bases, with 11 bases remaining between them. The CDR3 is 14 residues long.

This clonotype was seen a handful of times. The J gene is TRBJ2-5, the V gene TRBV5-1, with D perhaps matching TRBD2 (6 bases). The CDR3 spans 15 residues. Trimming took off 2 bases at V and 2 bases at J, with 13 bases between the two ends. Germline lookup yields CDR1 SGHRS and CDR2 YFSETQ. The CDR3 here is CASSLQSEGQETQYF. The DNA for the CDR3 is TGCGCCAGCAGCTTACAGTCGGAGGGACAAGAGACCCAGTACTTC.

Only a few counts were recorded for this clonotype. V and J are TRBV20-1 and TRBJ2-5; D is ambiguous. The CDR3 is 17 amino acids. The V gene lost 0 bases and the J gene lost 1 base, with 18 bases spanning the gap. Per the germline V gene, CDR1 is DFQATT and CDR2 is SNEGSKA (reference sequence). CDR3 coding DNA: TGCAGTGCTAGAGATCTATCTGGGTCAAGCTTCCAAGAGACCCAGTACTTC. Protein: CSARDLSGSSFQETQYF.

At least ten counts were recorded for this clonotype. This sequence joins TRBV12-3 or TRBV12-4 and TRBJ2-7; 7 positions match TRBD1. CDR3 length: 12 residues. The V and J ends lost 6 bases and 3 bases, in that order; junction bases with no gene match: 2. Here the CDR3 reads CASRQGFYEQYF. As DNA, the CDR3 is TGTGCCAGCAGACAGGGGTTCTACGAGCAGTACTTC.

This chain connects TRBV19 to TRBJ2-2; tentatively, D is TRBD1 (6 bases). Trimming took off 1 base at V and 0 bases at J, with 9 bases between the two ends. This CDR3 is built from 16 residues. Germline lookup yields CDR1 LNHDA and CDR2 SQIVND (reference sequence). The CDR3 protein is CASSIGAGANTGELFF. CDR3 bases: TGTGCCAGTAGTATAGGGGCAGGGGCGAACACCGGGGAGCTGTTTTTT.

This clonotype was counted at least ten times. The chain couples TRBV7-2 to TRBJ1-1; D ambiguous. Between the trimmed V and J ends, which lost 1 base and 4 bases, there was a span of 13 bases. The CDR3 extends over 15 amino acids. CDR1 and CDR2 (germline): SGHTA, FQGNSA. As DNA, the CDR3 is TGTGCCAGCAGCTTAGGAGTTAACATCGTCACTGAAGCTTTCTTT. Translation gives CASSLGVNIVTEAFF.